The clone carrying this T cell receptor (beta chain) was observed once. Produced via immunoSEQ multiplex PCR; TCRdb's table is partial and in-frame only. The data contain 250,000 to 400,000 clones, 90% of them singletons. Germline CDR1 is SGDLS and CDR2 is YYNGEE. CDR3 length equals 15 residues. The V gene end was trimmed by 0 bases and the J gene end by 4 bases; junction bases not matched to a gene: 6. This sample is drawn from a study of blood T cell repertoires in COVID-19. This chain uses TRBV9 with TRBJ1-2; 7 nucleotides agree with TRBD1. Sequencing was done on a sample of peripheral blood. This receptor was identified in a woman aged 30 to 39 with COVID-19, enrolled during active disease. CDR3 nucleotide sequence: TGTGCCAGCAGCGTAGAAGGGGGCGCGAGCTATGGCTACACCTTC. It translates to CASSVEGGASYGYTF.